Following are 29 T cell receptor beta chains from one sample sequenced in a study of cytomegalovirus exposure and HLA in healthy donors. The PCR employed 60 Vbeta primers together with 13 Jbeta primers. Assay: immunoSEQ multiplex PCR; the TCRdb copy retains only in-frame clones and omits some. The sample shows about 82,000 clones, roughly 9.1% of them seen only once. Sequenced: PBMCs. The receptors stem from a man in his 60s in good health and CMV-seropositive.

This clone came up a few times. V usage is TRBV28 and J usage is TRBJ1-4; D perhaps matches TRBD1 (6 bases). Trimming left V 6 bases short and J 8 bases short, with 16 bases between. The CDR3 spans 14 residues. Germline CDR1 is MDHEN and CDR2 is SYDVKM. The CDR3 DNA is TGTGCCAGCAGCTCACAGGGAGTTAGGGAAAAACTGTTTTTT. Its translation is CASSSQGVREKLFF.

This clone was counted only a few times. The chain employs TRBV6-1 and TRBJ1-2; D uncertain. V shed 4 bases and J shed 3 bases, with 12 bases lying between them. The V gene's germline CDR1 is MNHNS and CDR2 SASEGT. This CDR3 contains 14 residues. CDR3 bases: TGTGCCAGCAGTGGAGAGAACGAGCACTATGGCTACACCTTC. It encodes CASSGENEHYGYTF.

In its sample, this clone was seen a few times. V is TRBV28 and J is TRBJ1-2; TRBD1 is a possible D gene (6 bases). Germline V lookup: CDR1 MDHEN, CDR2 SYDVKM. V dropped 3 bases and J dropped 12 bases, with 23 bases sitting between them. This CDR3 has 15 residues. The CDR3 protein is CASSLSIGTPLGNTF. The DNA for the CDR3 is TGTGCCAGCAGTTTGTCAATCGGGACACCTCTAGGGAACACCTTC.

The J gene is TRBJ2-2, the V gene TRBV28; D is unresolved. The V end lost 3 bases, the J end lost 0 bases, and 5 bases lay between the germline ends. The CDR3 length is 14 residues. The germline CDR1 and CDR2 sequences are MDHEN and SYDVKM. The CDR3: CASSFSANTGELFF. Here the CDR3 DNA reads TGTGCCAGCAGTTTCTCAGCGAACACCGGGGAGCTGTTTTTT.

This clone was counted a few times. J is TRBJ2-3 and V is TRBV7-9, with a weak D call TRBD1 (5 bases). V was cut by 5 bases and J by 5 bases, with 14 bases left in between. Germline loops: CDR1 SEHNR, CDR2 FQNEAQ (reference sequence). The CDR3 covers 14 residues. The CDR3 sequence: CASSPGGALDTQYF. Here the CDR3 DNA reads TGTGCCAGCAGCCCCGGTGGGGCTCTAGATACGCAGTATTTT.

This clone showed up just a few times. The V and J genes are TRBV2 and TRBJ1-2; weak D call: TRBD1 (6 bases). The CDR3 spans 13 residues. Trimming stripped 8 bases from V and 2 bases from J, with 12 bases between. Germline V gives CDR1 SNHLY, CDR2 FYNNEI. CDR3 sequence reads: CASLAGTNYGYTF. The CDR3, as DNA: TGTGCCAGCTTGGCCGGGACAAACTATGGCTACACCTTC.

The chain has TRBV6-5 and TRBJ1-2; D call uncertain. Germline lookup yields CDR1 MNHEY and CDR2 SVGAGI. CDR3 length: 13 amino acids. Trimming removed 6 bases at V and 6 bases at J, with 14 bases between. CDR3 DNA sequence: TGTGCCAGCAGCCCCAGTTCGGGGAATGGCTACACCTTC. Translating gives CASSPSSGNGYTF.

The CDR3 DNA follows: TGTGCCAGCAGCCTTACTAGCGGGGACACAGATACGCAGTATTTT. Residues: CASSLTSGDTDTQYF. This chain connects TRBV4-2 to TRBJ2-3; 10 bases line up with TRBD2. Germline-derived CDR1 and CDR2 are LGHNA and YNFKEQ. The CDR3 is made up of 15 amino acids. Trimming removed 4 bases from V and 2 bases from J; junction bases left unmatched: 3.

This clone has a handful of counts. The chain combines TRBV6-1 with TRBJ2-7; 9 nucleotides line up with TRBD1. V dropped 8 bases and J dropped 1; count of bases not matched to a gene: 6. The CDR3 covers 14 residues. Germline lookup yields CDR1 MNHNS and CDR2 SASEGT. The CDR3 loop reads CASLDRGDSYEQYF. In DNA, the CDR3 is TGTGCCAGCCTAGACAGGGGGGATTCCTACGAGCAGTACTTC.

This clone was picked up a small number of times. The chain is built from TRBV29-1 and TRBJ2-7, with a possible D match to TRBD1 (6 bases). V was shortened by 6 bases and J by 9 bases, with 15 bases between the two germline ends. The V gene's germline CDR1 is SQVTM and CDR2 ANQGSEA. CDR3 length equals 11 residues. CDR3 residues: CSVRDGRGQYV. DNA of the CDR3: TGCAGCGTCCGAGATGGCAGGGGGCAGTACGTC.

The chain is built from TRBV5-5 and TRBJ2-6; 8 bases line up with TRBD1. V was pared by 4 bases and J by 2 bases, with 2 bases of the junction left unmatched. Per the germline V gene, CDR1 is SGHKS and CDR2 is YYEKEE (reference sequence). This CDR3 spans 15 amino acids. CDR3 DNA: TGTGCCAGCAGCACGACAGGGGCTGGGGCCAACGTCCTGACTTTC. Residues: CASSTTGAGANVLTF.

The chain employs TRBV5-1 and TRBJ1-1, with D possibly being TRBD1 (5 bases). This CDR3 has 14 amino acids. V lost 4 bases and J lost 3, with 13 bases in between. CDR1 is SGHRS and CDR2 is YFSETQ in the germline V gene. In DNA, the CDR3 is TGCGCCAGCAGCACCCCGGGACTTCACACTGAAGCTTTCTTT. As protein: CASSTPGLHTEAFF.

This chain connects TRBV29-1 to TRBJ2-1; TRBD2 aligns across 12 bases. Germline V CDR1 and CDR2: SQVTM, ANQGSEA. With 6 bases clipped from V and 8 bases from J, the junction kept 17 bases outside the gene matches. This CDR3 has 17 amino acids. In DNA form, the CDR3 reads TGCAGCGTCGGACTCAACACGGGGACTAGCGGGCGGGATGAGCAGTTCTTC. The encoded protein is CSVGLNTGTSGRDEQFF.

The chain is built from TRBV28 and TRBJ1-2; 7 bases align to TRBD1. The CDR3 loop spans 14 amino acids. Unmatched junction bases numbered 10, after V lost 6 bases and J lost 6 bases. The germline gives CDR1 MDHEN, CDR2 SYDVKM. CDR3 amino acids: CASRPTGPPHGYTF. The CDR3 coding sequence is TGTGCCAGCAGACCGACAGGGCCCCCCCATGGCTACACCTTC.

The chain couples TRBV30 to TRBJ2-1; D is ambiguous. Trimming took off 1 base at V and 5 bases at J, with 9 bases between the two ends. CDR3 length: 13 amino acids. CDR1 is GTSNPN, CDR2 SVGIG, per germline (reference sequence). CDR3 in DNA: TGTGCCTGGAGTGAAGCTGTCGACAATGAGCAGTTCTTC. Residues: CAWSEAVDNEQFF.

This chain joins TRBV19 and TRBJ1-5; TRBD1 matches at 9 bases. V dropped 6 bases and J dropped 7; count of bases not matched to a gene: 7. The CDR3 has 14 residues. Per the germline V gene, CDR1 is LNHDA and CDR2 is SQIVND (reference sequence). CDR3 DNA: TGTGCCAGTAGCCAGACAGGGGGGGGACAGCCCCAGCATTTT. Protein product: CASSQTGGGQPQHF.

This clone was seen a few times. J is TRBJ2-4 and V is TRBV27, with 7 nucleotides matching TRBD2. Germline trimming cut 6 bases from V and 8 bases from J; bases unmatched to any gene: 7. The CDR3 has 13 residues. Germline V lookup: CDR1 MNHEY, CDR2 SMNVEV (reference sequence). In DNA, the CDR3 is TGTGCCAGCAGCTTTCTACGGGGGGACATTCAGTACTTC. Amino acids: CASSFLRGDIQYF.

This clone was found a few times. The chain couples TRBV5-1 to TRBJ2-7; 11 nucleotides line up with TRBD1. J lost 3 bases, V lost 4 bases, and 9 bases had no gene match. The CDR3 is made up of 16 amino acids. Germline V gives CDR1 SGHRS, CDR2 YFSETQ. This CDR3 reads CASSPAGQGDGYEQYF. CDR3 sequence (DNA): TGCGCCAGCAGCCCCGCGGGACAGGGGGATGGCTACGAGCAGTACTTC. Supplemented by reference TRBV5-1 and TRBJ2-7, the full variable domain reads KAGVTQTPRYLIKTRGQQVTLSCSPISGHRSVSWYQQTPGQGLQFLFEYFSETQRNKGNFPGRFSGRQFSNSRSEMNVSTLELGDSALYLCASSPAGQGDGYEQYFGPGTRLTVT.

This clone showed up just a few times. The chain uses TRBV30 and TRBJ2-1; no definite D call. Germline loops: CDR1 GTSNPN, CDR2 SVGIG (reference sequence). This CDR3 comprises 15 residues. With 2 bases removed from V and 0 bases from J, the gap between germline ends came to 11 bases. CDR3 in amino acids: CAWSQAPHSYNEQFF. CDR3 sequence (DNA): TGTGCCTGGAGTCAAGCCCCCCACTCCTACAATGAGCAGTTCTTC.

The chain has TRBV28 and TRBJ2-5; TRBD1 agrees at 11 bases. From germline, CDR1 is MDHEN and CDR2 SYDVKM. V shed 6 bases, J shed 7 bases, and the junction held 10 bases outside the gene matches. This CDR3 is 15 amino acids long. The CDR3 bases are TGTGCCAGCAGCCTACGGGGGACAGGGGGAGGGACCCAGTACTTC. It yields the protein CASSLRGTGGGTQYF.

The CDR3 coding sequence is TGTGCCAGCAGGACGACAGGGGATACGCAGTATTTT. Protein: CASRTTGDTQYF. The chain joins TRBV5-4 to TRBJ2-3; 7 positions match TRBD1. The V segment lost 5 bases and the J segment 6 bases; nucleotides outside the gene matches: 3. The CDR3 runs 12 residues. Germline CDR1 and CDR2: SGHNT and YYREEE (reference sequence).

This clone was seen a few times. V gene TRBV5-1 combines with J gene TRBJ2-1; D may be TRBD2 (6 bases). V lost 3 bases, J lost 5 bases, and 9 bases lay in between. The length of the CDR3 is 13 residues. The germline V gene has CDR1 SGHRS and CDR2 YFSETQ. The DNA for the CDR3 is TGCGCCAGCAGCTCCTCGGGGGACAATGAGCAGTTCTTC. This sequence encodes CASSSSGDNEQFF.

This chain links TRBV25-1 with TRBJ1-5; D is perhaps TRBD1 (5 bases). The length of the CDR3 is 13 residues. Germline V gene data show CDR1 as MGHDK and CDR2 as SYGVNS. V shed 3 bases and J shed 7 bases, with 10 bases lying between them. The CDR3 loop reads CASSDWSGQPQHF. DNA of the CDR3: TGTGCCAGCAGTGATTGGTCAGGGCAGCCCCAGCATTTT.

The chain employs TRBV18 and TRBJ2-5; weak D call: TRBD2 (6 bases). Trimming took 4 bases from V and 2 from J, leaving 11 bases between them. Germline CDR1 and CDR2: KGHSH and LQKENI. The CDR3 length is 14 residues. CDR3 sequence: CASSQRVSQETQYF. In DNA form, the CDR3 reads TGTGCCAGCTCACAGCGGGTCTCACAAGAGACCCAGTACTTC.

This clone was picked up a small number of times. The J gene is TRBJ2-7, the V gene TRBV7-2; D ambiguous. Germline CDR1 is SGHTA and CDR2 is FQGNSA. Trimming shortened V by 3 bases and J by 1 base, and 7 bases separated the two germline ends. The CDR3 extends over 13 amino acids. CDR3 in amino acids: CASSFVSSYEQYF. The CDR3 nucleotides are TGTGCCAGCAGCTTTGTGAGTTCCTACGAGCAGTACTTC.

This chain links TRBV18 with TRBJ2-7, with D possibly TRBD1 on 6 matching bases. The germline gives CDR1 KGHSH, CDR2 LQKENI. The CDR3 totals 14 residues. Trimming pared 4 bases from V and 4 bases from J, leaving 14 bases between. The CDR3 is CASSQPGQIYEQYF. The CDR3 DNA is TGTGCCAGCTCACAACCGGGACAAATATACGAGCAGTACTTC.

This clone was detected a few times. V is TRBV9 and J is TRBJ1-3; D is ambiguous. Trimming left V 4 bases short and J 6 bases short, with 17 bases between. Germline V gives CDR1 SGDLS, CDR2 YYNGEE. CDR3 length: 15 amino acids. The CDR3 region has the DNA TGTGCCAGCAGCCCCAGGACTGGGCCTGAAAACACCATATATTTT. It codes for CASSPRTGPENTIYF.

This chain uses TRBV7-2 with TRBJ2-2; TRBD1 aligns across 7 bases. Germline CDR1 is SGHTA and CDR2 is FQGNSA. With 2 bases clipped from V and 6 bases from J, the junction kept 9 bases outside the gene matches. This CDR3 region has 16 residues. CDR3 bases: TGTGCCAGCAGCTTAAGGGGACAGAGGCCTCCCGGGGAGCTGTTTTTT. Amino acids: CASSLRGQRPPGELFF.

The J gene is TRBJ2-3, the V gene TRBV11-2; no reliable D call. The CDR3 covers 12 residues. V was cut by 4 bases and J by 0 bases, with 2 bases left in between. Germline CDR1 is SGHAT and CDR2 is FQNNGV. CDR3 amino acids: CASSSSTDTQYF. In nucleotides, the CDR3 is TGTGCCAGCAGCTCTAGCACAGATACGCAGTATTTT.